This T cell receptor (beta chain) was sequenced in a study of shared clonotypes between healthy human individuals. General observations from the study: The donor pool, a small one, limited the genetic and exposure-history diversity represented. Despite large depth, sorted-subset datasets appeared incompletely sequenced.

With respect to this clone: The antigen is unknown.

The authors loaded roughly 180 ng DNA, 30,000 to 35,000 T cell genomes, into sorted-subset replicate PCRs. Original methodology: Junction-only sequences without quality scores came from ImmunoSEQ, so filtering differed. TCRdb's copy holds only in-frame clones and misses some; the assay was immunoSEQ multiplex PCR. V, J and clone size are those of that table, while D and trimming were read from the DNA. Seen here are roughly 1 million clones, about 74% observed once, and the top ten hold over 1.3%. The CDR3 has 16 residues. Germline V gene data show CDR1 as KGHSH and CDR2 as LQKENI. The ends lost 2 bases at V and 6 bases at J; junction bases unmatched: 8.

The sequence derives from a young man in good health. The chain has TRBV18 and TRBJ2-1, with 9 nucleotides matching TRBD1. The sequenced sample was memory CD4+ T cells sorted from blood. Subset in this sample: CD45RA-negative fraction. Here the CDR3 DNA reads TGTGCCAGCTCACCAAAACAGGGGGCAAATTCCAATGAGCAGTTCTTC. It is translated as CASSPKQGANSNEQFF. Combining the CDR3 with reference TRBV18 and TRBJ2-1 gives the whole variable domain NAGVMQNPRHLVRRRGQEARLRCSPMKGHSHVYWYRQLPEEGLKFMVYLQKENIIDESGMPKERFSAEFPKEGPSILRIQQVVRGDSAAYFCASSPKQGANSNEQFFGPGTRLTVL.